The 30 T cell receptor beta chains listed next were all sequenced from one sample in a study of OX40 agonist ivuxolimab in advanced cancers. Clones were read by immunoSEQ multiplex PCR, and TCRdb kept only the in-frame ones, dropping some. The sample records 25,000 to 35,000 clones, roughly 84% being singletons. Sequencing was performed on CD4+ or CD8+ T cells sorted from blood, taken in a trial of the OX40 agonist ivuxolimab. All receptors derive from an adult with an advanced solid tumor such as melanoma, head and neck, liver or kidney cancer.

The chain combines TRBV7-2 with TRBJ2-4; possibly TRBD1 for D (5 bases). This CDR3 region has 16 residues. V lost 5 bases to trimming and J lost 0 bases, with 14 bases between them. Germline CDR1 reads SGHTA; CDR2 reads FQGNSA. In DNA, the CDR3 is TGTGCCAGCAGCCAGATTGTAGGGGTAGCCAAAAACATTCAGTACTTC. This sequence encodes CASSQIVGVAKNIQYF.

The chain links TRBV27 to TRBJ2-2; D is ambiguous. The CDR3 totals 13 residues. Germline assignment: CDR1 MNHEY and CDR2 SMNVEV (reference sequence). The germline V and J ends were trimmed by 2 bases and 11 bases, with 12 bases remaining between them. The CDR3 DNA reads as TGTGCCAGCAGTTTAATAGGGATGGGCGAGCTGTTTTTT. This gives the protein CASSLIGMGELFF.

Only one count was recorded for this clone. The V call is TRBV4-1, the J call TRBJ1-2, with D perhaps TRBD1 (6 bases). Germline V gene sequence: CDR1 MGHRA, CDR2 YSYEKL. CDR3 length equals 15 residues. Trimming left V 3 bases short and J 0 bases short, with 11 bases between. CDR3 sequence (DNA): TGCGCCAGCAGCCACTACAGGGAATCTAACTATGGCTACACCTTC. Translating it yields CASSHYRESNYGYTF.

The V call is TRBV7-9, the J call TRBJ1-2, with D possibly being TRBD1 (6 bases). CDR3 length equals 16 residues. The germline gives CDR1 SEHNR, CDR2 FQNEAQ (reference sequence). Trimming took 4 bases from V and 4 from J, leaving 19 bases between them. CDR3 DNA sequence: TGTGCCAGCAGCTCCCATCCCAGGACAGATTGCTATGGCTACACCTTC. Its translation: CASSSHPRTDCYGYTF.

This clone showed up just a few times. The chain uses TRBV7-3 and TRBJ2-3, with D perhaps TRBD1 (6 bases). The CDR3 sequence is 15 residues long. The germline V gene has CDR1 SGHTA and CDR2 FQGTGA. Trimming removed 4 bases at V and 6 bases at J, with 17 bases between. CDR3 DNA: TGTGCCAGCAGCTCGACCGGGACACCCGCGGATACGCAGTATTTT. Its protein product is CASSSTGTPADTQYF.

This clone came up a few times. V usage is TRBV7-6 and J usage is TRBJ2-7; 9 bases align to TRBD2. The CDR3 consists of 15 residues. CDR1 is SGHVS, CDR2 FNYEAQ, per germline. The V gene end was trimmed by 4 bases and the J gene end by 1 base; junction bases not matched to a gene: 5. The CDR3 nucleotides read TGTGCCAGCAGCTCATCTAGCGGGGATTCCTACGAGCAGTACTTC. It translates to CASSSSSGDSYEQYF. The full variable domain, completed using reference TRBV7-6 and TRBJ2-7, is GAGVSQSPRYKVTKRGQDVALRCDPISGHVSLYWYRQALGQGPEFLTYFNYEAQQDKSGLPNDRFSAERPEGSISTLTIQRTEQRDSAMYRCASSSSSGDSYEQYFGPGTRLTVT.

V gene TRBV28 combines with J gene TRBJ1-1, with D unresolved. Germline V CDR1 and CDR2: MDHEN, SYDVKM. Trimming stripped 5 bases from V and 4 bases from J, with 20 bases between. The CDR3 contains 16 residues. The chain's CDR3 is CASSPPLLRAGTEAFF. Written as DNA, the CDR3 is TGTGCCAGCAGTCCTCCGTTATTGCGGGCCGGCACTGAAGCTTTCTTT.

The rearrangement links TRBV25-1 to TRBJ2-7; tentatively, D is TRBD1 or TRBD2 (6 bases each). The CDR3 runs to 14 residues. The V gene lost 4 bases and the J gene lost 3 bases, with 13 bases spanning the gap. Germline V CDR1 and CDR2: MGHDK, SYGVNS. CDR3 nucleotides: TGTGCCAGCAGTGGAGACCGGGGGCACTACGAGCAGTACTTC. Its translation is CASSGDRGHYEQYF.

This clone was counted only a few times. Here the CDR3 reads CASSLFGGLNTGELFF. CDR3 nucleotide sequence: TGTGCCAGCAGTTTATTTGGGGGGCTCAACACCGGGGAGCTGTTTTTT. The J gene is TRBJ2-2, the V gene TRBV27; D may match TRBD1 or TRBD2 (6 bases each). Germline CDR1 is MNHEY and CDR2 is SMNVEV (reference sequence). This CDR3 spans 16 amino acids. Trimming cost V 1 base and J 2 bases, with 11 bases left between them.

This chain joins TRBV7-6 and TRBJ1-5, with D maybe TRBD1 (5 bases). Per the germline V gene, CDR1 is SGHVS and CDR2 is FNYEAQ. V lost 5 bases and J lost 4, with 15 bases in between. CDR3 length: 15 amino acids. The CDR3, as DNA: TGTGCCAGCAGCCCGCAGGGTTTGGGAAATCAGCCCCAGCATTTT. Translation gives CASSPQGLGNQPQHF.

DNA for the CDR3: TGTGCCAGCAGTCCTCCCCCCACAGTGGGTGAGCAGTTCTTC. Amino acids: CASSPPPTVGEQFF. The chain is built from TRBV28 and TRBJ2-1; D not certain. Per the germline V gene, CDR1 is MDHEN and CDR2 is SYDVKM. Trimming cost V 5 bases and J 9 bases, with 17 bases left between them. The CDR3 has 14 amino acids.

The chain employs TRBV13 and TRBJ1-1, with D uncertain. The CDR3 loop spans 14 amino acids. V lost 0 bases, J lost 6 bases, and 11 bases lay in between. Germline values: CDR1 PRHDT, CDR2 FYEKMQ (reference sequence). The CDR3 region has the DNA TGTGCCAGCAGCTTAGGCCCCCGGGAGGCTGAAGCTTTCTTT. As protein: CASSLGPREAEAFF. The full variable domain, in which reference TRBV13 and TRBJ1-1 provide the parts outside the CDR3, is AAGVIQSPRHLIKEKRETATLKCYPIPRHDTVYWYQQGPGQDPQFLISFYEKMQSDKGSIPDRFSAQQFSDYHSELNMSSLELGDSALYFCASSLGPREAEAFFGQGTRLTVV.

The rearrangement uses TRBV19 and TRBJ2-7, with D unresolved. V was clipped by 3 bases and J by 2 bases, with 14 bases between them. CDR3 length equals 15 residues. Germline values: CDR1 LNHDA, CDR2 SQIVND (reference sequence). The CDR3 DNA reads as TGTGCCAGTAGTATCGGGCCAGGTGCTACCTACGAGCAGTACTTC. Amino acid sequence: CASSIGPGATYEQYF.

The chain joins TRBV18 to TRBJ1-2; D unclear. The CDR3 extends over 12 amino acids. The germline V gene has CDR1 KGHSH and CDR2 LQKENI. V was cut by 3 bases and J by 8 bases, with 10 bases left in between. CDR3 residues: CASSPASLGYTF. CDR3 in DNA: TGTGCCAGCTCACCGGCATCGCTCGGCTACACCTTC.

V is TRBV9 and J is TRBJ2-3; D possibly corresponds to TRBD2 (6 bases). This CDR3 is 15 amino acids long. Germline V lookup: CDR1 SGDLS, CDR2 YYNGEE. Deletions cut 0 bases from V and 2 bases from J, with 10 bases between. The CDR3 DNA sequence: TGTGCCAGCAGCGTAGAGGGGAGGTCCACAGATACGCAGTATTTT. Encoded protein: CASSVEGRSTDTQYF.

This chain joins TRBV28 and TRBJ1-3, with D perhaps TRBD1 (5 bases). CDR1 and CDR2 (germline): MDHEN, SYDVKM. This CDR3 has 16 amino acids. Trimming took 5 bases from V and 2 from J, leaving 16 bases between them. The CDR3 sequence: CASSPGAGGTGNTIYF. The DNA for the CDR3 is TGTGCCAGCAGTCCCGGCGCTGGGGGGACTGGAAACACCATATATTTT.

The V gene is TRBV12-2, the J gene TRBJ2-7; TRBD1 reflects the table's D call only, with no check against the DNA. TRBV12-2 is termed a pseudogene. The CDR3 runs 15 residues. The CDR3 DNA reads TGTGCAAGTCGCAGTCACCGGGACAGACGCTACGAGCAGTACTTC. Amino acid sequence: CASRSHRDRRYEQYF.

This chain joins TRBV19 and TRBJ2-1, with D hard to call. Germline V gives CDR1 LNHDA, CDR2 SQIVND (reference sequence). This CDR3 is built from 13 residues. Between the trimmed V and J ends, which lost 1 base and 7 bases, there was a span of 8 bases. For the CDR3, the DNA is TGTGCCAGTAGTATAGGGAACCTGAATGAGCAGTTCTTC. Amino acids: CASSIGNLNEQFF.

This chain joins TRBV19 and TRBJ2-5, with 15 positions matching TRBD2. J was trimmed by 1 base and V by 4 bases; bases with no gene match: 1. CDR3 size: 16 residues. Germline CDR1 LNHDA, CDR2 SQIVND (reference sequence). The CDR3 is CASSTGLAGGQETQYF. As DNA, the CDR3 is TGTGCCAGTAGTACGGGACTAGCGGGAGGCCAAGAGACCCAGTACTTC.

The chain employs TRBV5-5 and TRBJ1-6, with D possibly matching TRBD1 (5 bases). Germline V gene lookup returns CDR1 SGHKS and CDR2 YYEKEE (reference sequence). Trimming removed 0 bases at V and 4 bases at J, with 14 bases between. The CDR3 covers 17 residues. CDR3 bases: TGTGCCAGCAGCTTGGAGCGGCAGGGAAGGTATAATTCACCCCTCCACTTT. As protein: CASSLERQGRYNSPLHF.

V and J are TRBV5-8 and TRBJ1-1; weak D call: TRBD1 (5 bases). The ends were cut back, 0 bases at V and 4 bases at J, with 16 bases in the middle. From germline, CDR1 is SGHTS and CDR2 YDEGEE. The CDR3 has 16 amino acids. CDR3 amino acids: CASSLGPPGRVTEAFF. DNA for the CDR3: TGTGCCAGCAGCTTGGGCCCCCCAGGGAGGGTCACTGAAGCTTTCTTT.

V is TRBV5-6 and J is TRBJ2-7; 10 bases line up with TRBD1. The J segment lost 7 bases and the V segment lost 2 bases, leaving 6 bases of the junction unmatched. This CDR3 region has 14 residues. CDR1 SGHDT and CDR2 YYEEEE come from the germline V gene. As DNA, the CDR3 is TGTGCCAGCAGCTTAGGGACAGGGGCTAAGGAGCAGTACTTC. Amino acids: CASSLGTGAKEQYF.

The chain employs TRBV9 and TRBJ1-2, with D possibly matching TRBD1 (5 bases). Germline-derived CDR1 and CDR2 are SGDLS and YYNGEE. V was trimmed by 3 bases and J by 4 bases, leaving 19 bases between them. The CDR3 has 16 amino acids. The CDR3 nucleotides are TGTGCCAGCAGCGACACGCCTGGGGGGTCGGGCTATGGCTACACCTTC. Amino acid sequence: CASSDTPGGSGYGYTF.

This rearrangement joins TRBV9 to TRBJ2-7; TRBD2 aligns across 13 bases. This CDR3 is 15 amino acids long. Germline trimming cut 6 bases from V and 2 bases from J; bases unmatched to any gene: 5. Germline assignment: CDR1 SGDLS and CDR2 YYNGEE. This CDR3 is CASTPGTSGAYEQYF. Here the CDR3 DNA reads TGTGCCAGCACCCCTGGGACTAGCGGGGCCTACGAGCAGTACTTC.

V and J are TRBV4-1 and TRBJ2-2; TRBD2 matches 11 bases. The length of the CDR3 is 18 residues. Germline CDR1 is MGHRA and CDR2 is YSYEKL. The J segment lost 1 base and the V segment lost 1 base, leaving 5 bases of the junction unmatched. Here the CDR3 DNA reads TGCGCCAGCAGCCAAGTAGCTCTAGCGGGGGGGAACACCGGGGAGCTGTTTTTT. Protein: CASSQVALAGGNTGELFF.

This clone turned up a few times. The V and J genes are TRBV27 and TRBJ2-7, with 10 nucleotides matching TRBD2. Per germline, CDR1 MNHEY and CDR2 SMNVEV (reference sequence). V gave up 4 bases and J gave up 5 bases; unmatched junction bases: 8. This CDR3 has 15 residues. CDR3 nucleotide sequence: TGTGCCAGCAGTTATCGGGGACTAGCGACCGACGAGCAGTACTTC. Encoded protein: CASSYRGLATDEQYF.

The rearrangement uses TRBV4-1 and TRBJ2-5; the D gene is possibly TRBD1 (7 bases). This CDR3 comprises 14 residues. Per the germline V gene, CDR1 is MGHRA and CDR2 is YSYEKL. V was pared by 2 bases and J by 1 base, with 8 bases between. The CDR3: CASSQQGGQETQYF. CDR3 DNA: TGCGCCAGCAGCCAACAGGGGGGCCAAGAGACCCAGTACTTC.

The chain is built from TRBV7-9 and TRBJ2-2; D is undetermined. Germline values: CDR1 SEHNR, CDR2 FQNEAQ (reference sequence). V lost 3 bases and J lost 0, with 11 bases in between. This CDR3 is built from 16 residues. The CDR3 region has the DNA TGTGCCAGCAGCTTTCCCACTGAACCGAACACCGGGGAGCTGTTTTTT. This sequence encodes CASSFPTEPNTGELFF.

This clone is a singleton in its sample. V is TRBV2 and J is TRBJ1-2; unclear D gene. CDR1 and CDR2 from the germline V gene are SNHLY and FYNNEI. The V end lost 2 bases, the J end lost 2 bases, and 12 bases lay between the germline ends. The CDR3 consists of 15 residues. CDR3 sequence: CASSESQTHNYGYTF. The CDR3 DNA sequence: TGTGCCAGCAGTGAATCACAGACACACAACTATGGCTACACCTTC.

V is TRBV29-1 and J is TRBJ2-7; 7 bases fit TRBD1. Germline CDR1 and CDR2: SQVTM and ANQGSEA. Germline trimming cut 1 base from V and 0 bases from J; bases unmatched to any gene: 9. The CDR3 consists of 16 residues. The CDR3 bases are TGCAGCGTTGAAGGGGTGACAGGGTCGAACTCCTACGAGCAGTACTTC. Amino acids: CSVEGVTGSNSYEQYF.